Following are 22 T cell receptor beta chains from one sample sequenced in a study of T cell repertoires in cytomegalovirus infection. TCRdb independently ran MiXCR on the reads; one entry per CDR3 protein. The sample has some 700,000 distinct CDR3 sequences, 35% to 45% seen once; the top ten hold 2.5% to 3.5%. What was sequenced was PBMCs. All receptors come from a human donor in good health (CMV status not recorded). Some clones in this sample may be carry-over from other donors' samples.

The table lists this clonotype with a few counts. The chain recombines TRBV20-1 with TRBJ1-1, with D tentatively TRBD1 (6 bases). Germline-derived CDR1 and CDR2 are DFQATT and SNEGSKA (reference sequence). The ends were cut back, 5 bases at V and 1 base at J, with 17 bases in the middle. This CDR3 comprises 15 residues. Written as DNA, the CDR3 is TGCAGTGCTTCCCCTGGGGACACATGGAACACTGAAGCTTTCTTT. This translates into CSASPGDTWNTEAFF.

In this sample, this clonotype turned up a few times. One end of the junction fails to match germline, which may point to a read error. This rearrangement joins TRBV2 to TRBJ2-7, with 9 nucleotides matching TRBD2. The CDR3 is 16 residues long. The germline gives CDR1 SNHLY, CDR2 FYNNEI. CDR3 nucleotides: TGTGCCATCAGTGAAGCGCTTAGCGGGAGTACGGGAGAGCAGTACTTC. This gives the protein CAISEALSGSTGEQYF.

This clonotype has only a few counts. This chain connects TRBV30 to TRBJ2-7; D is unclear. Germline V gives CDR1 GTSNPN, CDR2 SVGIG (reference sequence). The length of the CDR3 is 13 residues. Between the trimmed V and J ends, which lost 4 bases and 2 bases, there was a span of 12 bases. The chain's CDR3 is CAWTLDPAYEQYF. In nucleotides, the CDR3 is TGTGCCTGGACTTTGGACCCTGCCTACGAGCAGTACTTC.

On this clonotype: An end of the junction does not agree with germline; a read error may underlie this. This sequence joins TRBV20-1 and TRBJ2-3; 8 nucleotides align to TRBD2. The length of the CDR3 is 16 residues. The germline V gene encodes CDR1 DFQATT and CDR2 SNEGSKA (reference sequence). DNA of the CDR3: TGCAGTGCTGGGAGGAGCGGGGGATACAGCACAGAGACGCAGTATTTT. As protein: CSAGRSGGYSTETQYF.

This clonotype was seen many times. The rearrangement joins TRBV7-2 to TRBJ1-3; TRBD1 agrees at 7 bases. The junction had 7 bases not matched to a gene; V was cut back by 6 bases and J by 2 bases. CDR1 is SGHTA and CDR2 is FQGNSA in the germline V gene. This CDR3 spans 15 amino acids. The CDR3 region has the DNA TGTGCCAGCAGGCGCGAGGGGGCAGCTGGAAACACCATATATTTT. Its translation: CASRREGAAGNTIYF.

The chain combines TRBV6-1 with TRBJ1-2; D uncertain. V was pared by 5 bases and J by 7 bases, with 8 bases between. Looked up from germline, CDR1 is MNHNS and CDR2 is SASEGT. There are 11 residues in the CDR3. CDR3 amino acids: CASSTMGGYTF. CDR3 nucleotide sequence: TGTGCCAGCAGTACAATGGGTGGCTACACCTTC.

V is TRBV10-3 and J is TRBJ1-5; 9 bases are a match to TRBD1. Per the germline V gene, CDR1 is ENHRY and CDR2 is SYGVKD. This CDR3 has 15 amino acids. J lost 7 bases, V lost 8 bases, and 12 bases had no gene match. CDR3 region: CAISVTTGGGQPQHF. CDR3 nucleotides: TGTGCCATCTCGGTGACTACAGGGGGCGGACAGCCCCAGCATTTT.

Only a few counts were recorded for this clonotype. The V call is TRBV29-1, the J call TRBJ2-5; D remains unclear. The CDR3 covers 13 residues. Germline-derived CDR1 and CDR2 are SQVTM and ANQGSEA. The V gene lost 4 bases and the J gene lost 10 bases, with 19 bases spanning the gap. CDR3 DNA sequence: TGCAGCGTTGCTAACTTCCCAAGAGATATCCAGTACTTC. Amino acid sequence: CSVANFPRDIQYF.

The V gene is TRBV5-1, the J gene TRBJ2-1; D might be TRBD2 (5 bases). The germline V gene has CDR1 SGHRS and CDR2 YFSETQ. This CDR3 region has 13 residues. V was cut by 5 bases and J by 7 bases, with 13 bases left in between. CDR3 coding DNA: TGCGCCAGCAGTTCGGGGTGGTGGAATGAGCAGTTCTTC. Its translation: CASSSGWWNEQFF.

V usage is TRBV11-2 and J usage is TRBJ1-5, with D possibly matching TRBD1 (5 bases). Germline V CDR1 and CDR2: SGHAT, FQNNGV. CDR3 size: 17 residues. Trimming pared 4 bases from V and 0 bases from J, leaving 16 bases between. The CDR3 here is CASSSRGGGNSNQPQHF. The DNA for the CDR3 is TGTGCCAGCAGCTCAAGGGGTGGGGGAAATAGCAATCAGCCCCAGCATTTT.

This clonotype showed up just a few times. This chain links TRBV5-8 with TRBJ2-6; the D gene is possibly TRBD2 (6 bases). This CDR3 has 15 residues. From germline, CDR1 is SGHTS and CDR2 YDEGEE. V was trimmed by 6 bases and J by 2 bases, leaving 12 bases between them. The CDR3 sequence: CASNPGGTGANVLTF. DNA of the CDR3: TGTGCCAGCAACCCCGGAGGGACTGGGGCCAACGTCCTGACTTTC.

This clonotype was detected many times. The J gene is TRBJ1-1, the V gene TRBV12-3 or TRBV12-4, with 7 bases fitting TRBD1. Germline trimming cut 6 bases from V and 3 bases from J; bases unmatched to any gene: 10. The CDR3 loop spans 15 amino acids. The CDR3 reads CASSRKIDRDTEAFF. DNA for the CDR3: TGTGCCAGCAGCCGAAAGATCGACAGGGACACTGAAGCTTTCTTT.

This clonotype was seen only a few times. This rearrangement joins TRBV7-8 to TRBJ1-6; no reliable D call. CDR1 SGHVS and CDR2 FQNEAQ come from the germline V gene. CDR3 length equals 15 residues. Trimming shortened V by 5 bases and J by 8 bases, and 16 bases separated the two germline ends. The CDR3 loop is CASSPSGDTDSPLHF. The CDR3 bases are TGTGCCAGCAGCCCTAGTGGGGATACGGATTCACCCCTCCACTTT.

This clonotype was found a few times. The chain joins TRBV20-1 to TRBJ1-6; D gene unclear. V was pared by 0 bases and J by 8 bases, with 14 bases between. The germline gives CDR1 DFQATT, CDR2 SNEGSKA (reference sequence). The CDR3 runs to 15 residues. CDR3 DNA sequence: TGCAGTGCTAGAGATCCGGAACCCGGGGATTCACCCCTCCACTTT. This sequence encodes CSARDPEPGDSPLHF.

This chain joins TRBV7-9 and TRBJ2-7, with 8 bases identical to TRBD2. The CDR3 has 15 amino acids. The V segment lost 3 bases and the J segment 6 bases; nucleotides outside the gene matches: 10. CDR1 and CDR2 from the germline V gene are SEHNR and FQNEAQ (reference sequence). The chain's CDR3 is CASSLDSGTRGEQYF. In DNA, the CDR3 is TGTGCCAGCAGCTTGGACTCGGGGACTAGAGGCGAGCAGTACTTC.

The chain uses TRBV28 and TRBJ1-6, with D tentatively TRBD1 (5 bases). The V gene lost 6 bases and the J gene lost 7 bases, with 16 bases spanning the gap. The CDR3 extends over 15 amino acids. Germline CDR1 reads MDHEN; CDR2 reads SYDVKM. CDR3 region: CASRPQGPWNSPLHF. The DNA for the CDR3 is TGTGCCAGCAGGCCCCAGGGACCCTGGAATTCACCCCTCCACTTT.

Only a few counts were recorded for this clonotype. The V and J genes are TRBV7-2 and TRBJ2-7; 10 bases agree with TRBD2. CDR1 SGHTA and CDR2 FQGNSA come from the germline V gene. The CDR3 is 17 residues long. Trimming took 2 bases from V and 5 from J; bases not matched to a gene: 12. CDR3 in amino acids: CASSLRRTSGFGDEQYF. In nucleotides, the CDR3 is TGTGCCAGCAGCTTAAGAAGGACTAGCGGATTTGGGGACGAGCAGTACTTC. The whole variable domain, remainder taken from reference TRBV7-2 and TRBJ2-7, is GAGVSQSPSNKVTEKGKDVELRCDPISGHTALYWYRQSLGQGLEFLIYFQGNSAPDKSGLPSDRFSAERTGGSVSTLTIQRTQQEDSAVYLCASSLRRTSGFGDEQYFGPGTRLTVT.

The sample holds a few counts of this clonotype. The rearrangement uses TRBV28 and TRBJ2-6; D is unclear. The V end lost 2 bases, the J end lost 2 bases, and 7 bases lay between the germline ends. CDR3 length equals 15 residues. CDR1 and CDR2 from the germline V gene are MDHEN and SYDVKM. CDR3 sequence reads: CASSLIRAGANVLTF. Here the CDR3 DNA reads TGTGCCAGCAGTTTAATTAGGGCTGGGGCCAACGTCCTGACTTTC. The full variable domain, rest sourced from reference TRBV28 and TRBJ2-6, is DVKVTQSSRYLVKRTGEKVFLECVQDMDHENMFWYRQDPGLGLRLIYFSYDVKMKEKGDIPEGYSVSREKKERFSLILESASTNQTSMYLCASSLIRAGANVLTFGAGSRLTVL.

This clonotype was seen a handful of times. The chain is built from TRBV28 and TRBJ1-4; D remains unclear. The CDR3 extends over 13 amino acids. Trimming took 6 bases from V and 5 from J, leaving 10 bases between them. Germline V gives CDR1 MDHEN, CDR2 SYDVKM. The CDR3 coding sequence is TGTGCCAGCAGGAGTTCCTCAAATGAAAAACTGTTTTTT. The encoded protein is CASRSSSNEKLFF. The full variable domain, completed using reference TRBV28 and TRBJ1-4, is DVKVTQSSRYLVKRTGEKVFLECVQDMDHENMFWYRQDPGLGLRLIYFSYDVKMKEKGDIPEGYSVSREKKERFSLILESASTNQTSMYLCASRSSSNEKLFFGSGTQLSVL.

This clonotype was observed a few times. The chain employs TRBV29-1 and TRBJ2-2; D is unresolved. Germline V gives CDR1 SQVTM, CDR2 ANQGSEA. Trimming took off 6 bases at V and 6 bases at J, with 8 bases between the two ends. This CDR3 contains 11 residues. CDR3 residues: CSVFVAGELFF. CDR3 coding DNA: TGCAGCGTGTTTGTCGCCGGGGAGCTGTTTTTT.

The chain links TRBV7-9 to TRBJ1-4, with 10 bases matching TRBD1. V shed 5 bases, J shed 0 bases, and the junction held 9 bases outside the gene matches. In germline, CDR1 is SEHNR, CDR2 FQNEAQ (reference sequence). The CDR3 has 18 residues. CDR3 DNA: TGTGCCAGCAGCCCACTAGACAGGGGGCGTGCAACTAATGAAAAACTGTTTTTT. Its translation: CASSPLDRGRATNEKLFF.

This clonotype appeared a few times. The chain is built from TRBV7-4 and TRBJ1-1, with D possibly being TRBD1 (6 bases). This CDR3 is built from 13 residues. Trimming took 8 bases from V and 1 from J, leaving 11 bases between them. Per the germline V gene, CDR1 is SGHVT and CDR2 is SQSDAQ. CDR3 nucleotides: TGTGCCAGCGGGTCAGGGGCGAACACTGAAGCTTTCTTT. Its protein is CASGSGANTEAFF.